The present TCR beta chain was sequenced within a study of T-cell reconstitution after alpha-beta-depleted transplantation in children. Study-level findings and limits: It was surviving recipient T cells and thymic progenitors that gave some patients high TCRbeta diversity at day 60. At one year after transplant, newly produced T cells mostly accounted for T-cell counts and diversity.

Regarding this clonotype: Its matching antigen is unknown.

Molecular barcoding with unique molecular identifiers was used for the TCRbeta library. TCRdb fed the PCR reads into MiXCR, producing one record per CDR3 protein. The sample holds about 200,000 distinct CDR3 sequences; roughly a sixth are singletons and the top ten take roughly two fifths. This receptor was identified in a male patient under 10 years old who had a stem cell transplant for acute lymphoblastic leukemia, so the T cells may come from the graft donor. Source: PBMCs, mostly from graft donor cells, taken 360 days after TCRalphabeta/CD19-depleted stem cell transplant.

CDR3 protein: CASSVQGALTGELFF. The CDR3 bases are TGTGCCAGCAGCGTACAGGGGGCATTAACCGGGGAGCTGTTTTTT. The chain carries TRBV7-2 and TRBJ2-2; TRBD1 matches at 9 bases. Germline CDR1 SGHTA, CDR2 FQGNSA. The CDR3 totals 15 residues. The V segment lost 5 bases and the J segment 5 bases; nucleotides outside the gene matches: 6.